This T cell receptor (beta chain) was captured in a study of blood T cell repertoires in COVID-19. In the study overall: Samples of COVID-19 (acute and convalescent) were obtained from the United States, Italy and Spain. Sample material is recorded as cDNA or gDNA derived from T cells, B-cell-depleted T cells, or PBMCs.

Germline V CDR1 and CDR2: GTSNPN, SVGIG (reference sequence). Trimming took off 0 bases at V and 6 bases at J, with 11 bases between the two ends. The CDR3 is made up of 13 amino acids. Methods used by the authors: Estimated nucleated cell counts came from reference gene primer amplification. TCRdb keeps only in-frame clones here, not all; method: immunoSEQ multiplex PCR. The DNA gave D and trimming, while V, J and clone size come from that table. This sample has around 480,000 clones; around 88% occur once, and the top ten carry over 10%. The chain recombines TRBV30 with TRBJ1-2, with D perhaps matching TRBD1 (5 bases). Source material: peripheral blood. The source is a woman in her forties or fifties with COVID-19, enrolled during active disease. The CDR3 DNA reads TGTGCCTGGAGTGTACGGGGGATCAATGGCTACACCTTC. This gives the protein CAWSVRGINGYTF.